One and the same sample provided the 14 T cell receptor beta chains below, sequenced in a study of blood T cell repertoires in COVID-19. Sequencing was performed with immunoSEQ multiplex PCR; in TCRdb, only in-frame clones are kept and a portion is missing. Among 300,000 or so clones listed, roughly 86% were seen once. Source material: peripheral blood. All receptors derive from a woman aged 45-60 years with acute or convalescent COVID-19.

The sample holds a few counts of this clone. CDR3 DNA sequence: TGTGCCAGCAGCTTGACCCCTATAGGACAGGGTTTCTACGAGCAGTACTTC. This sequence encodes CASSLTPIGQGFYEQYF. J is TRBJ2-7 and V is TRBV7-2; 8 nucleotides align to TRBD1. Trimming at V came to 3 bases and at J to 3 bases, leaving 13 bases not matched to a gene. The CDR3 covers 17 residues. Germline loops: CDR1 SGHTA, CDR2 FQGNSA.

The genes are TRBV19 and TRBJ2-7, with a possible D match to TRBD1 (7 bases). There are 15 residues in the CDR3. Germline CDR1 LNHDA, CDR2 SQIVND (reference sequence). V lost 4 bases and J 9 bases, leaving 22 bases between the germline ends. CDR3 bases: TGTGCCAGTAGTAGGAGGAACAGGGGAGGACTCGGGCAGTACTTC. Translation: CASSRRNRGGLGQYF.

The genes are TRBV29-1 and TRBJ1-4; 10 positions match TRBD1. The trim removed 6 bases at V and 8 bases at J, leaving 9 bases unmatched. The CDR3 runs to 14 residues. Germline V gene lookup returns CDR1 SQVTM and CDR2 ANQGSEA. The CDR3 spells CSVARDRGDEKLFF. For the CDR3, the DNA is TGCAGCGTGGCCCGGGACAGGGGAGACGAAAAACTGTTTTTT.

This chain connects TRBV29-1 to TRBJ1-1; the D gene is possibly TRBD1 (6 bases). Trimming took off 3 bases at V and 6 bases at J, with 14 bases between the two ends. The CDR3 totals 13 residues. The germline V gene encodes CDR1 SQVTM and CDR2 ANQGSEA. CDR3 amino acids: CSVEAGVTAEAFF. CDR3 coding DNA: TGCAGCGTTGAGGCAGGGGTGACCGCTGAAGCTTTCTTT.

This chain connects TRBV10-3 to TRBJ2-7, with 9 bases that match TRBD1. Germline V gene lookup returns CDR1 ENHRY and CDR2 SYGVKD. The V gene end was trimmed by 3 bases and the J gene end by 3 bases; junction bases not matched to a gene: 24. The CDR3 has 21 amino acids. The CDR3: CAISDLSHKVSGQGGDYEQYF. The CDR3 nucleotides read TGTGCCATCAGTGATCTATCCCACAAGGTCTCGGGACAGGGAGGTGACTACGAGCAGTACTTC.

V usage is TRBV11-2 and J usage is TRBJ2-1; D not resolved. CDR1 and CDR2 (germline): SGHAT, FQNNGV. Trimming left V 5 bases short and J 0 bases short, with 8 bases between. This CDR3 contains 14 residues. The CDR3 region is CASSPPSSYNEQFF. The CDR3 DNA sequence: TGTGCCAGCAGCCCCCCCAGCTCCTACAATGAGCAGTTCTTC.

The V call is TRBV19, the J call TRBJ1-5, with D possibly being TRBD1 (6 bases). The CDR3 loop spans 16 amino acids. Trimming cost V 3 bases and J 1 base, with 13 bases left between them. Germline V lookup: CDR1 LNHDA, CDR2 SQIVND (reference sequence). In DNA form, the CDR3 reads TGTGCCAGTAGTATCCTCCAGGGGTTGAGCAATCAGCCCCAGCATTTT. This codes for CASSILQGLSNQPQHF.

The chain employs TRBV5-1 and TRBJ1-3; D gene ambiguous. CDR1 and CDR2 (germline): SGHRS, YFSETQ. The CDR3 spans 16 residues. V was pared by 5 bases and J by 0 bases, with 15 bases between. The CDR3 protein is CASRRYSRISGNTIYF. The CDR3 region has the DNA TGCGCCAGCAGGCGTTACAGCCGGATCTCTGGAAACACCATATATTTT.

The chain carries TRBV7-6 and TRBJ2-3, with D possibly TRBD1 on 5 matching bases. The CDR3 runs 16 residues. V lost 5 bases to trimming and J lost 4 bases, with 19 bases between them. Per the germline V gene, CDR1 is SGHVS and CDR2 is FNYEAQ. This CDR3 reads CASSPRGQGSSDTQYF. In nucleotides, the CDR3 is TGTGCCAGCAGCCCCCGCGGCCAGGGTAGTTCAGATACGCAGTATTTT.

The CDR3 here is CASSYWSSGRATDTQYF. The CDR3 nucleotides are TGTGCCAGCAGTTACTGGTCTAGCGGGAGGGCCACAGATACGCAGTATTTT. The chain employs TRBV6-2 or TRBV6-3 and TRBJ2-3, with 12 bases that match TRBD2. The CDR3 contains 17 residues. The J segment lost 2 bases and the V segment lost 1 base, leaving 4 bases of the junction unmatched. Germline V gene data show CDR1 as MNHEY and CDR2 as SVGEGT.

The gene calls are TRBV9 and TRBJ2-3, with D uncertain. Germline CDR1 SGDLS, CDR2 YYNGEE. V lost 0 bases and J lost 2, with 13 bases in between. This CDR3 spans 16 amino acids. The CDR3 nucleotides read TGTGCCAGCAGCGTAGGGGCATCTCCGTCCACAGATACGCAGTATTTT. It encodes CASSVGASPSTDTQYF.

In this sample, this clone turned up once. The gene calls are TRBV9 and TRBJ2-7; TRBD2 agrees at 7 bases. The CDR3 covers 14 residues. V lost 4 bases, J lost 3 bases, and 7 bases stayed unmatched. Per germline, CDR1 SGDLS and CDR2 YYNGEE. The CDR3 DNA reads TGTGCCAGCAGCAACGGGAGGCTAGACTACGAGCAGTACTTC. This sequence encodes CASSNGRLDYEQYF.

Many counts were recorded for this clone. V gene TRBV19 combines with J gene TRBJ2-3; 12 bases agree with TRBD1. Germline CDR1 is LNHDA and CDR2 is SQIVND (reference sequence). The junction had 9 bases not matched to a gene; V was cut back by 5 bases and J by 6 bases. The CDR3 sequence is 16 residues long. CDR3 DNA sequence: TGTGCCAGTAGTCCGGGGGACAGGGGGCTTCTCGATACGCAGTATTTT. It encodes CASSPGDRGLLDTQYF.

As DNA, the CDR3 is TGTGCCAGCAGCTTCTGGACAGGGGGAGATGGCTACACCTTC. Amino acids: CASSFWTGGDGYTF. J is TRBJ1-2 and V is TRBV7-9, with 10 bases that match TRBD1. This CDR3 region has 14 residues. CDR1 is SEHNR and CDR2 is FQNEAQ in the germline V gene (reference sequence). The V segment lost 3 bases and the J segment 6 bases; nucleotides outside the gene matches: 4.